These 5 T cell receptor beta chains share one sample of origin, sequenced in a study of control samples from healthy donors and cancer patients. The method was immunoSEQ multiplex PCR; TCRdb's version includes in-frame clones alone and lacks a portion of them. The top ten hold under 0.7% of the sample, which has 100,000 to 150,000 clones, 85% to 95% seen once. The material sequenced was PBMCs. The receptors stem from an elderly man with head and neck cancer.

Here the CDR3 DNA reads TGTGCCAGCAGCTTGATGGACGGTGAGCAGTACTTC. This gives the protein CASSLMDGEQYF. The chain recombines TRBV5-4 with TRBJ2-7; D unclear. V was clipped by 1 base and J by 7 bases, with 9 bases between them. Germline CDR1 and CDR2: SGHNT and YYREEE (reference sequence). There are 12 residues in the CDR3.

The chain recombines TRBV5-1 with TRBJ2-2, with 10 bases fitting TRBD1. The J segment lost 8 bases and the V segment lost 0 bases, leaving 10 bases of the junction unmatched. The CDR3 is 17 residues long. CDR1 SGHRS and CDR2 YFSETQ come from the germline V gene. The CDR3 DNA reads as TGCGCCAGCAGCTTGGCGAGGGACAGGGGAGCACCTGGGGAGCTGTTTTTT. Translation: CASSLARDRGAPGELFF.

The CDR3 DNA is TGTGCCAGTAGTATTCTCCTGGGACAGGGTGCAGATACGCAGTATTTT. This translates into CASSILLGQGADTQYF. The chain carries TRBV19 and TRBJ2-3; 9 bases fit TRBD1. The CDR3 runs to 16 residues. The germline gives CDR1 LNHDA, CDR2 SQIVND (reference sequence). Trimming cost V 3 bases and J 4 bases; bases outside gene matches: 8.

The V gene is TRBV6-5, the J gene TRBJ1-3; 7 bases line up with TRBD1. This CDR3 comprises 13 residues. Trimming took 8 bases from V and 3 from J; bases not matched to a gene: 4. CDR1 and CDR2 (germline): MNHEY, SVGAGI. The CDR3 loop is CASETGNGNTIYF. The CDR3 bases are TGTGCCAGCGAGACAGGGAATGGAAACACCATATATTTT.

CDR3 nucleotide sequence: TGTGCCACCGGATTTAGCAATCAGCCCCAGCATTTT. It is translated as CATGFSNQPQHF. The chain joins TRBV15 to TRBJ1-5; D call uncertain. Deletions cut 8 bases from V and 0 bases from J, with 5 bases between. The germline V gene has CDR1 LNHNV and CDR2 YYDKDF (reference sequence). CDR3 length equals 12 residues.